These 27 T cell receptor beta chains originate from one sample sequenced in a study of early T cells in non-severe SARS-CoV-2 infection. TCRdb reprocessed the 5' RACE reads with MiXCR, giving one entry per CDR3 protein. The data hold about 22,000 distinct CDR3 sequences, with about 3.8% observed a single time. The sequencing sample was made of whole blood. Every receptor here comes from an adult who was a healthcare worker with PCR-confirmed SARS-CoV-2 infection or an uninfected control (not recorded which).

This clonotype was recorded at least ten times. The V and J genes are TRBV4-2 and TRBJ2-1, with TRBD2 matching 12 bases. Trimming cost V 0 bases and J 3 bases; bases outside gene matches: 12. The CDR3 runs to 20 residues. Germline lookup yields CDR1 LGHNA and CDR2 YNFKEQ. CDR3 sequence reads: CASSQDSRRLAGDRYNEQFF. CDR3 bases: TGTGCCAGCAGCCAAGACTCCCGACGACTAGCGGGAGATCGCTACAATGAGCAGTTCTTC.

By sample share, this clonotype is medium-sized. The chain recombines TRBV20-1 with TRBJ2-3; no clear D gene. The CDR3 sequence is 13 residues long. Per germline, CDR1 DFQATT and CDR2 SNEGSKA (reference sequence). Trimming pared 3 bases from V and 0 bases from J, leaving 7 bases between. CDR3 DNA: TGCAGTGCTAGGGGAACTAGCACAGATACGCAGTATTTT. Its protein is CSARGTSTDTQYF.

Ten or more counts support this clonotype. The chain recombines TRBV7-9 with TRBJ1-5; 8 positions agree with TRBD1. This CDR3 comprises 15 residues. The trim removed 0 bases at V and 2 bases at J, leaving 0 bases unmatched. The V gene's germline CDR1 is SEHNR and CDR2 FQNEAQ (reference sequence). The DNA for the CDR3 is TGTGCCAGCAGCTTAGCGACAGGGGGCAATCAGCCCCAGCATTTT. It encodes CASSLATGGNQPQHF.

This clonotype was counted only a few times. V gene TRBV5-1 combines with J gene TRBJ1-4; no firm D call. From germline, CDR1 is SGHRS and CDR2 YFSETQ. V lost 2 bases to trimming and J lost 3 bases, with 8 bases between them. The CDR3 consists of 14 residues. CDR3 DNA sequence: TGCGCCAGCAGCTTAAACGTACCTAATGAAAAACTGTTTTTT. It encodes CASSLNVPNEKLFF.

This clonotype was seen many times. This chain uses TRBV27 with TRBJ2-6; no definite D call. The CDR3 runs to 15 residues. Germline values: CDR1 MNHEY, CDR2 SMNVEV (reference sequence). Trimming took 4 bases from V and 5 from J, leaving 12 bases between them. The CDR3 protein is CASSSGPSRANVLTF. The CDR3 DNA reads TGTGCCAGCAGTTCGGGTCCAAGTAGGGCCAACGTCCTGACTTTC.

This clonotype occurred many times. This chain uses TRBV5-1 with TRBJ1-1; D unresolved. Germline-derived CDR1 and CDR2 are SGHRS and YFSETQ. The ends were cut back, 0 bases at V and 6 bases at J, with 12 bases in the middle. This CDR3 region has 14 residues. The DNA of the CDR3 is TGCGCCAGCAGCTTGGCGGGGAGGGAAGCTGAAGCTTTCTTT. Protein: CASSLAGREAEAFF.

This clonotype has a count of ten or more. The CDR3 protein is CSASPSDRVAYGYTF. For the CDR3, the DNA is TGCAGTGCTAGTCCCTCGGACAGGGTTGCCTATGGCTACACCTTC. This chain links TRBV20-1 with TRBJ1-2, with 8 positions matching TRBD1. The CDR3 is 15 residues long. CDR1 is DFQATT and CDR2 is SNEGSKA in the germline V gene (reference sequence). The J segment lost 4 bases and the V segment lost 3 bases, leaving 10 bases of the junction unmatched.

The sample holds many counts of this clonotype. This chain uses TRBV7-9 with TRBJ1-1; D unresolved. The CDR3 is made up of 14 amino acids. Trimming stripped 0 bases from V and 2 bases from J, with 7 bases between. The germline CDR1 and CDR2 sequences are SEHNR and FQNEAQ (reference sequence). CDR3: CASSLAGSNTEAFF. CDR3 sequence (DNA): TGTGCCAGCAGCTTAGCGGGGTCTAACACTGAAGCTTTCTTT. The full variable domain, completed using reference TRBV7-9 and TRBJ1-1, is DTGVSQNPRHKITKRGQNVTFRCDPISEHNRLYWYRQTLGQGPEFLTYFQNEAQLEKSRLLSDRFSAERPKGSFSTLEIQRTEQGDSAMYLCASSLAGSNTEAFFGQGTRLTVV.

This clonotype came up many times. The CDR3 loop reads CASSRTGTGGIVDNSPLHF. The CDR3 DNA follows: TGCGCCAGCAGCCGGACAGGGACAGGGGGCATTGTTGATAATTCACCCCTCCACTTT. The chain carries TRBV4-1 and TRBJ1-6; 12 bases match TRBD1. Germline V gene lookup returns CDR1 MGHRA and CDR2 YSYEKL. Trimming cost V 4 bases and J 5 bases; bases outside gene matches: 12. The CDR3 is 19 amino acids.

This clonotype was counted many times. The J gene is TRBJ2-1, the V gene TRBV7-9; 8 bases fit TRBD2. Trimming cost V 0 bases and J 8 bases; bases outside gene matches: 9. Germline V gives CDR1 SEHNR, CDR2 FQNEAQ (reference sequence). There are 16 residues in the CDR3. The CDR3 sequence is CASSLAGGRNVDEQFF. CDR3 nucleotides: TGTGCCAGCAGCTTAGCGGGCGGGAGGAACGTCGATGAGCAGTTCTTC. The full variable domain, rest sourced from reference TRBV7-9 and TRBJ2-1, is DTGVSQNPRHKITKRGQNVTFRCDPISEHNRLYWYRQTLGQGPEFLTYFQNEAQLEKSRLLSDRFSAERPKGSFSTLEIQRTEQGDSAMYLCASSLAGGRNVDEQFFGPGTRLTVL.

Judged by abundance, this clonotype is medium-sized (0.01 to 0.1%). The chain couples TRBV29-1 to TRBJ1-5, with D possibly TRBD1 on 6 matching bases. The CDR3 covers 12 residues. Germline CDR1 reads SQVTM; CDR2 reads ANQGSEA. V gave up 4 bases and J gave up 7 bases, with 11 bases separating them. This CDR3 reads CSVGGGRQPQHF. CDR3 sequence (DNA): TGCAGCGTTGGGGGGGGCCGGCAGCCCCAGCATTTT.

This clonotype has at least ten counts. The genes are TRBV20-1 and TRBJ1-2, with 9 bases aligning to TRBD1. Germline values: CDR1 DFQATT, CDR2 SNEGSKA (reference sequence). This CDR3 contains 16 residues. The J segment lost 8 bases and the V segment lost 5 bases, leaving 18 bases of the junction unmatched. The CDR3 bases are TGCAGTGCTGCGGGACAGGGATCGCAAATCTCCGGGGGCTACACCTTC. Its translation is CSAAGQGSQISGGYTF.

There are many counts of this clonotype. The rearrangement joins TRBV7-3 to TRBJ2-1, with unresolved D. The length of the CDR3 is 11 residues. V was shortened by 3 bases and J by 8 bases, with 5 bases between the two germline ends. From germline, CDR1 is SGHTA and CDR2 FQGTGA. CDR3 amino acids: CASSFKDEQFF. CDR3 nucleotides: TGTGCCAGCAGCTTTAAGGATGAGCAGTTCTTC.

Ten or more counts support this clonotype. The CDR3 protein is CASSPGLAADTQYF. For the CDR3, the DNA is TGTGCCAGCAGCCCGGGACTAGCGGCAGATACGCAGTATTTT. The genes are TRBV11-3 and TRBJ2-3; 11 nucleotides match TRBD2. The CDR3 totals 14 residues. The V and J ends lost 5 bases and 4 bases, in that order; junction bases with no gene match: 2. Germline V gene data show CDR1 as SGHNT and CDR2 as YENEEA.

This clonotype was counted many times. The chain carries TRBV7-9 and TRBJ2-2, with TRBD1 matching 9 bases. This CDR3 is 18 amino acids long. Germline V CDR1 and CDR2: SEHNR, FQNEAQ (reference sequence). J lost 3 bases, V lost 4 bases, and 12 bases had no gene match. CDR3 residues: CASSSSLSGTGHTGELFF. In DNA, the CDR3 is TGTGCCAGCAGCTCGTCCCTCTCCGGGACAGGGCACACCGGGGAGCTGTTTTTT.

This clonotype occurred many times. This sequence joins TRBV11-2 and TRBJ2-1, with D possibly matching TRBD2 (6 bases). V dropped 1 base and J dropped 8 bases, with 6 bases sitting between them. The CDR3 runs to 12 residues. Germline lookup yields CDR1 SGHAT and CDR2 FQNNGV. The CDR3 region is CASSLGGDEQFF. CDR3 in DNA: TGTGCCAGCAGCTTAGGCGGGGATGAGCAGTTCTTC.

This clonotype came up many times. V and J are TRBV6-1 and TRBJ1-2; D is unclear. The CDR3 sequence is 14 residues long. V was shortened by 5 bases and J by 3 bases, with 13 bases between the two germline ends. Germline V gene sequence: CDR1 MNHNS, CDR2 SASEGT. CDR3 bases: TGTGCCAGCAGTCTGGGCCCTGAGGACTATGGCTACACCTTC. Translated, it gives CASSLGPEDYGYTF.

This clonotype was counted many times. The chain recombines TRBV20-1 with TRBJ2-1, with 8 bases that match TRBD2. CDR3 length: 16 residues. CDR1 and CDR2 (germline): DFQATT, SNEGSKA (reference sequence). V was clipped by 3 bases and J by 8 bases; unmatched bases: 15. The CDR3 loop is CSASEVSGLGIYEQFF. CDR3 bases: TGCAGTGCTAGTGAGGTCTCGGGACTAGGAATCTATGAGCAGTTCTTC.

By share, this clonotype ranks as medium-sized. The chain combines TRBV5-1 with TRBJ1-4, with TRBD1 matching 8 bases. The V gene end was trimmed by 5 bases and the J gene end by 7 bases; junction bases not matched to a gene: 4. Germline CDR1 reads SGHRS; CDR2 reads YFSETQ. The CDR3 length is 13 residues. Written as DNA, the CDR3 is TGCGCCAGCAGTGAGGGACAGGTTGAAAAACTGTTTTTT. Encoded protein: CASSEGQVEKLFF.

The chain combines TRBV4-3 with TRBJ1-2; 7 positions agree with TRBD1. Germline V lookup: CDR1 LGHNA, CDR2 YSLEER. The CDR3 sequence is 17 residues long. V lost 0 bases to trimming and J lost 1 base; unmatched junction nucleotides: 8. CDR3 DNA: TGCGCCAGCAGCCAAGATGCCGCGCAGGGGGTTAACTATGGCTACACCTTC. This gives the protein CASSQDAAQGVNYGYTF.

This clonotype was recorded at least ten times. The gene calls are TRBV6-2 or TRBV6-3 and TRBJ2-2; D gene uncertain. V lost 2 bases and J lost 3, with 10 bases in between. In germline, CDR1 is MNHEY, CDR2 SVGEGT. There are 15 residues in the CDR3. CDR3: CASSYKGSYTGELFF. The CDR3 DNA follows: TGTGCCAGCAGTTACAAAGGCAGCTACACCGGGGAGCTGTTTTTT.

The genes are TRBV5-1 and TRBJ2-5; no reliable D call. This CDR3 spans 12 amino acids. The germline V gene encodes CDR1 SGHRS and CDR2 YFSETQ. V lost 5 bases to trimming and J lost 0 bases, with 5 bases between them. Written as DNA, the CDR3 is TGCGCCAGCAGGTTGAACCAAGAGACCCAGTACTTC. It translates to CASRLNQETQYF.

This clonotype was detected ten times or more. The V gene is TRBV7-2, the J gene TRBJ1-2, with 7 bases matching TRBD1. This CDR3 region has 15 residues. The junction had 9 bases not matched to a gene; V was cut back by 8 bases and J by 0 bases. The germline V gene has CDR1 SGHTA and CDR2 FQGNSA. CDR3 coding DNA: TGTGCCAGCGGGTACCGGGACAGACCTAACTATGGCTACACCTTC. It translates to CASGYRDRPNYGYTF.

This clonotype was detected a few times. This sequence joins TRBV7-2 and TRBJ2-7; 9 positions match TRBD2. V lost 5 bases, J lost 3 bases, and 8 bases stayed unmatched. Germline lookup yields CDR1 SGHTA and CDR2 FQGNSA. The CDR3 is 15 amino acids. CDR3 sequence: CASSPQGGRGYEQYF. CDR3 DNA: TGTGCCAGCAGCCCACAGGGCGGGAGGGGCTACGAGCAGTACTTC.

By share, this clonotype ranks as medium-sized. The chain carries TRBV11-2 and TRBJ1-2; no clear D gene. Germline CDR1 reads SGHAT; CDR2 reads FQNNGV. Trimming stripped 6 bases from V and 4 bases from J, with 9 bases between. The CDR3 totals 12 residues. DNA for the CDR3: TGTGCCAGCAGAGGTCTTGGCTATGGCTACACCTTC. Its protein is CASRGLGYGYTF. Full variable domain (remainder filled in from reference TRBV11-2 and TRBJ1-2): EAGVAQSPRYKIIEKRQSVAFWCNPISGHATLYWYQQILGQGPKLLIQFQNNGVVDDSQLPKDRFSAERLKGVDSTLKIQPAKLEDSAVYLCASRGLGYGYTFGSGTRLTVV.

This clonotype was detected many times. CDR3 loop: CASSSDRAWNEKLFF. CDR3 nucleotide sequence: TGTGCCAGCAGCTCGGACAGGGCATGGAATGAAAAACTGTTTTTT. The rearrangement joins TRBV11-1 to TRBJ1-4; 8 bases match TRBD1. The CDR3 extends over 15 amino acids. CDR1 SGHAT and CDR2 FQDESV come from the germline V gene (reference sequence). V lost 4 bases to trimming and J lost 5 bases; unmatched junction nucleotides: 6.

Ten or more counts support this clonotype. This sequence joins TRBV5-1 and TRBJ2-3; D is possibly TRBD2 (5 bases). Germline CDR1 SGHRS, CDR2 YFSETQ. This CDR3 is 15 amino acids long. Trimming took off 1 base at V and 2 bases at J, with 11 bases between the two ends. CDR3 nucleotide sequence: TGCGCCAGCAGCTTGCAGCGGACCTTCACAGATACGCAGTATTTT. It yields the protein CASSLQRTFTDTQYF.